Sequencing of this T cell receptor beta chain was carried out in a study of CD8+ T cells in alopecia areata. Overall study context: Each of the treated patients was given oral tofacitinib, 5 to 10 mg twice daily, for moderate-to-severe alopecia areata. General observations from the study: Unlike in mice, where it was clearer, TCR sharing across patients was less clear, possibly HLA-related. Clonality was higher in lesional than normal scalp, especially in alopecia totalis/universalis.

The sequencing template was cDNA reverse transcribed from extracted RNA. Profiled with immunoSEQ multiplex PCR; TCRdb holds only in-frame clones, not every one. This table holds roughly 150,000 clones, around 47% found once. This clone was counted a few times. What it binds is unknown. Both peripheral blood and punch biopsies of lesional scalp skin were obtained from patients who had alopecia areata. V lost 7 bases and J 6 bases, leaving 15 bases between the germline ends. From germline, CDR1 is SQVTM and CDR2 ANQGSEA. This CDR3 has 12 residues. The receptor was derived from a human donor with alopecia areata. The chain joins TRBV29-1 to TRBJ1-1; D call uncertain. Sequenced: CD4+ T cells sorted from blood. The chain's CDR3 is CSGTTGSAEAFF. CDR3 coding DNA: TGCAGCGGCACTACCGGGAGCGCTGAAGCTTTCTTT.